This T cell receptor (beta chain) is from a study of CD8+CD57+ T cells in acquired aplastic anemia. Looking at the study overall: The study obtained an average of about 3.1 ug of DNA from sorted CD4+ and CD8+ cells. Overall study findings and caveats: The study found no significant CD8+ Simpson's diversity difference between patients and controls.

The CDR3 length is 18 residues. CDR1 SGHTA and CDR2 FQGNSA come from the germline V gene. V shed 5 bases, J shed 0 bases, and the junction held 15 bases outside the gene matches. Regarding this clonotype: Its cognate antigen is unknown.

The authors sequenced patients whose flow cytometry had shown CD8+CD57+ cell expansion. Among the patients, all had severe acquired aplastic anemia. CDR3 and TCR beta VDJ profiling relied on a genomic DNA template. TCRdb recomputed calls from the reads with MiXCR, one row per CDR3 protein. The table includes 200,000 to 250,000 distinct CDR3 sequences, 50% to 70% detected once. The chain links TRBV7-2 to TRBJ2-7, with 8 bases identical to TRBD2. This clonotype was sampled from a human donor with aplastic anemia. Sequenced material: sorted CD4+, CD8+, or CD8+CD57+ T cells (not recorded which) from PBMCs. CDR3 in amino acids: CASSLGVGSGVTSYEQYF. CDR3 in DNA: TGTGCCAGCAGCCTAGGTGTCGGTAGCGGGGTTACCTCCTACGAGCAGTACTTC.